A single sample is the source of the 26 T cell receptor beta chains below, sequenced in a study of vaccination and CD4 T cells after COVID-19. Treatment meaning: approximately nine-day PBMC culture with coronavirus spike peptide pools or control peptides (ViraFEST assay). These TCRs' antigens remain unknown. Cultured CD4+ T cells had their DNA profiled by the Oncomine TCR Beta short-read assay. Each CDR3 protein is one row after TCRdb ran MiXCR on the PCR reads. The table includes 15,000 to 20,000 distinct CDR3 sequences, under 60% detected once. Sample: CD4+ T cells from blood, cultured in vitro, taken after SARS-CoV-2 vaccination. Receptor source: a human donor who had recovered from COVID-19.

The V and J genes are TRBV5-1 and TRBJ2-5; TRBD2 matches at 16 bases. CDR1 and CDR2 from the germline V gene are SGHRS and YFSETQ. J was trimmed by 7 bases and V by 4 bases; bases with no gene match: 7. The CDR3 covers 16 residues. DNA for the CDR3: TGCGCCAGCAGCAAGGGACTAGCGGGAGGGCCGGTGACCCAGTACTTC. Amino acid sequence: CASSKGLAGGPVTQYF. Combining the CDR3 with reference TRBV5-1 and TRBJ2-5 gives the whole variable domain KAGVTQTPRYLIKTRGQQVTLSCSPISGHRSVSWYQQTPGQGLQFLFEYFSETQRNKGNFPGRFSGRQFSNSRSEMNVSTLELGDSALYLCASSKGLAGGPVTQYFGPGTRLLVL.

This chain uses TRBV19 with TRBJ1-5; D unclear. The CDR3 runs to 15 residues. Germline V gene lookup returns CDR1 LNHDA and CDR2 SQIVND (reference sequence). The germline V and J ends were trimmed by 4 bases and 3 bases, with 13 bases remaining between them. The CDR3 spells CASSSKGFANQPQHF. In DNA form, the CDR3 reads TGTGCCAGTAGTAGCAAAGGGTTCGCCAATCAGCCCCAGCATTTT.

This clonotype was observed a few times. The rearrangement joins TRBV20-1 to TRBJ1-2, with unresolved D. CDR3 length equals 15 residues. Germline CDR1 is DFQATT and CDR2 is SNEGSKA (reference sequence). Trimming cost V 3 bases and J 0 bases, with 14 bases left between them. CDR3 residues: CSASRPDPANYGYTF. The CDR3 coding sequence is TGCAGTGCTAGTCGACCGGACCCCGCTAACTATGGCTACACCTTC.

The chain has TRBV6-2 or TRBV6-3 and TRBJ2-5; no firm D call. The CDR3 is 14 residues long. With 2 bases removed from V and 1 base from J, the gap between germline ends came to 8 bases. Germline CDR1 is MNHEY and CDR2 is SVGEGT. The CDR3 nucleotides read TGTGCCAGCAGTTACGTAGGGCGCCAAGAGACCCAGTACTTC. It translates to CASSYVGRQETQYF.

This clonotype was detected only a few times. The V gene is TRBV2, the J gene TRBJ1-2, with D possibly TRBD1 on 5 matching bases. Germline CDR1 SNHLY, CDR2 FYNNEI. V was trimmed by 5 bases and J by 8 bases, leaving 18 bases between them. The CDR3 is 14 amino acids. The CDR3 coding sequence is TGTGCCAGCAGTCCTACCCGGGACTCCGGAGGCTACACCTTC. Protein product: CASSPTRDSGGYTF.

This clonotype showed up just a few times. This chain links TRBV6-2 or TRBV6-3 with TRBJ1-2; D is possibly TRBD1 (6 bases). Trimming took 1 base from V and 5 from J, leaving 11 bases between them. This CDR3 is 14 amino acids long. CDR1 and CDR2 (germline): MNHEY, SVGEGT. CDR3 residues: CASSYYGQIYGYTF. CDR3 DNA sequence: TGTGCCAGCAGTTACTACGGACAGATTTATGGCTACACCTTC.

The CDR3 here is CASSPFTRSQETQYF. The CDR3 nucleotides are TGTGCCAGCAGCCCGTTTACTAGATCCCAAGAGACCCAGTACTTC. The J gene is TRBJ2-5, the V gene TRBV12-3 or TRBV12-4; tentatively, D is TRBD2 (5 bases). The CDR3 spans 15 residues. Trimming removed 6 bases at V and 1 base at J, with 15 bases between.

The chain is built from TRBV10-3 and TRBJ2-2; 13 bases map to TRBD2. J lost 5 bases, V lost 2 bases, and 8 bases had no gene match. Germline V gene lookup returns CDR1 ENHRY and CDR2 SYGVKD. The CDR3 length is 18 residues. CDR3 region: CAISEPGLAGEVTGELFF. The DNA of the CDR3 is TGTGCCATCAGTGAGCCCGGACTAGCGGGAGAAGTAACCGGGGAGCTGTTTTTT.

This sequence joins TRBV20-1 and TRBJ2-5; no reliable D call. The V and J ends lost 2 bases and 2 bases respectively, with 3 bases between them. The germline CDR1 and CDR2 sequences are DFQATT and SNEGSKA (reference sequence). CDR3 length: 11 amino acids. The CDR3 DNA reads TGCAGTGCTAGACGGCAAGAGACCCAGTACTTC. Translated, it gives CSARRQETQYF.

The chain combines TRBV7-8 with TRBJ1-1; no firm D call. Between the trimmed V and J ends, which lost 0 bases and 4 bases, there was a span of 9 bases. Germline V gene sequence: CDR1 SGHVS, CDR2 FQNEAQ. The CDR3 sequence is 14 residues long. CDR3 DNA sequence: TGTGCCAGCAGCTTAGCGGGTCAGACCACTGAAGCTTTCTTT. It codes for CASSLAGQTTEAFF.

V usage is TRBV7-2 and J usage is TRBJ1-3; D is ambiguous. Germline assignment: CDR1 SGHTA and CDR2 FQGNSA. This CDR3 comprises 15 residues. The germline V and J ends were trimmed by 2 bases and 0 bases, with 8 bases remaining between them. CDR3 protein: CASSLSGSSGNTIYF. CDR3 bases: TGTGCCAGCAGCTTATCCGGGAGCTCTGGAAACACCATATATTTT. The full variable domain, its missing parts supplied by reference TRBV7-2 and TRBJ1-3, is GAGVSQSPSNKVTEKGKDVELRCDPISGHTALYWYRQSLGQGLEFLIYFQGNSAPDKSGLPSDRFSAERTGGSVSTLTIQRTQQEDSAVYLCASSLSGSSGNTIYFGEGSWLTVV.

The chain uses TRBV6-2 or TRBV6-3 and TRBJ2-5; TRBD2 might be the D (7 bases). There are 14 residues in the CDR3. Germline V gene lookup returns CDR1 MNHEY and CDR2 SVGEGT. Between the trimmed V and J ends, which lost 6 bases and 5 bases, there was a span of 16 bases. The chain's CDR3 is CASRIGGAGETQYF. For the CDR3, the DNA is TGTGCCAGCAGAATTGGGGGGGCCGGGGAGACCCAGTACTTC.

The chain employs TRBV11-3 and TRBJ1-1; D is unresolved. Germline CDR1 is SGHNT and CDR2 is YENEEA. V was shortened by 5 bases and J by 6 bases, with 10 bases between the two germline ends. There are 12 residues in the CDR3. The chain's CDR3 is CASSPGEAEAFF. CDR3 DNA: TGTGCCAGCAGCCCCGGGGAGGCTGAAGCTTTCTTT.

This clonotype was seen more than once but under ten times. The CDR3 DNA is TGTGCCAGCAGCGCGAACCGGGATTTTCAAGAGACCCAGTACTTC. Translating gives CASSANRDFQETQYF. The rearrangement links TRBV12-3 or TRBV12-4 to TRBJ2-5, with a possible D match to TRBD2 (5 bases). Trimming took off 6 bases at V and 2 bases at J, with 16 bases between the two ends. This CDR3 spans 15 amino acids.

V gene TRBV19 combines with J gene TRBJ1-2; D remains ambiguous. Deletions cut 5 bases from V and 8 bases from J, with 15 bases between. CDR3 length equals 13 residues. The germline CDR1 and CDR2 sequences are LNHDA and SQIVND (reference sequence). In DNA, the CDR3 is TGTGCCAGTAGTCCCGGGCGGATATCCGGCTACACCTTC. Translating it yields CASSPGRISGYTF.

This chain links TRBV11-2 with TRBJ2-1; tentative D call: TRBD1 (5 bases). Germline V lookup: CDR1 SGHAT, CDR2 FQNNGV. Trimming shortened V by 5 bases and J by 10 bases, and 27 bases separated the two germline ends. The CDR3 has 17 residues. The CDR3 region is CASSNRGKALVLNEQFF. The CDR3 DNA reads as TGTGCCAGCAGCAATAGGGGAAAAGCCCTAGTTCTTAACGAGCAGTTCTTC.

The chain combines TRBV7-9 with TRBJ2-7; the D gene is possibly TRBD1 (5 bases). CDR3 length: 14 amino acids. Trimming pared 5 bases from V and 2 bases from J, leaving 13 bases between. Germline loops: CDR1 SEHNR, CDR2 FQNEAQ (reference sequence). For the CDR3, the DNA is TGTGCCAGCAGCCTAATTACAGGAGCCTACGAGCAGTACTTC. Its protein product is CASSLITGAYEQYF.

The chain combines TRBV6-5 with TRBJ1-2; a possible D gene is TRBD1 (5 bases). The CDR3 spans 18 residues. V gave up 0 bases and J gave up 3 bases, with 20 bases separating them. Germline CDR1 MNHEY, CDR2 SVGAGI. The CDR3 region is CASSYSAGRASGHYGYTF. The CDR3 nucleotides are TGTGCCAGCAGTTACTCCGCCGGCAGGGCAAGTGGACACTATGGCTACACCTTC.

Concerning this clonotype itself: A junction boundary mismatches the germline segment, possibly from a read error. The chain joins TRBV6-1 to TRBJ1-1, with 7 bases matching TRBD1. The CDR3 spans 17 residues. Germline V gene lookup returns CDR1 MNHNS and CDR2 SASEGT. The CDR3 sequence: CAISVRDSPHMNTEAFF. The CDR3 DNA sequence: TGTGCCATCAGTGTCCGGGACAGCCCTCACATGAACACTGAAGCTTTCTTT.

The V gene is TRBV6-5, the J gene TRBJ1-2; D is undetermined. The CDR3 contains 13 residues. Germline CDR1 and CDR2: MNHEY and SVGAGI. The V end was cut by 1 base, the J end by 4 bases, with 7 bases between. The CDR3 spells CASSYFSLYGYTF. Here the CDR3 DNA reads TGTGCCAGCAGTTACTTCAGCCTCTATGGCTACACCTTC.

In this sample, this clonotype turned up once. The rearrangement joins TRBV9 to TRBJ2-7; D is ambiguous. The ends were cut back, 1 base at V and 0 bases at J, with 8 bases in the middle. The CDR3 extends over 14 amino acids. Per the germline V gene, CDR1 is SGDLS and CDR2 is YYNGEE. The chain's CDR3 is CASSVTPSSYEQYF. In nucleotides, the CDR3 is TGTGCCAGCAGCGTAACGCCCAGCTCCTACGAGCAGTACTTC.

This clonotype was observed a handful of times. CDR3 coding DNA: TGTGCCAGCAGCAGGGACAGGGGCAATCAGCCCCAGCATTTT. Protein product: CASSRDRGNQPQHF. The rearrangement joins TRBV11-2 to TRBJ1-5; 9 nucleotides align to TRBD1. Germline lookup yields CDR1 SGHAT and CDR2 FQNNGV. The CDR3 runs to 14 residues. V was pared by 5 bases and J by 2 bases, with 1 base of the junction left unmatched.

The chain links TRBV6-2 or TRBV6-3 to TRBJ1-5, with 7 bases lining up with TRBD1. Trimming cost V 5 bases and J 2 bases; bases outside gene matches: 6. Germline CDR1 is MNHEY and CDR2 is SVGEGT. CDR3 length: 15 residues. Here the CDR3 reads CASSPRGTGNQPQHF. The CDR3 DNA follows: TGTGCCAGCAGTCCCAGGGGGACAGGCAATCAGCCCCAGCATTTT.

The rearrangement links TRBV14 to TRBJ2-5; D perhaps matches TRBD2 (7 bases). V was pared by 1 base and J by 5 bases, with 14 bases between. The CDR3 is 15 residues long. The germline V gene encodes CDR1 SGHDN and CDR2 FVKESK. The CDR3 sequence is CASSQVLGGVETQYF. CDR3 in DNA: TGTGCCAGCAGCCAAGTCCTAGGGGGGGTGGAGACCCAGTACTTC.

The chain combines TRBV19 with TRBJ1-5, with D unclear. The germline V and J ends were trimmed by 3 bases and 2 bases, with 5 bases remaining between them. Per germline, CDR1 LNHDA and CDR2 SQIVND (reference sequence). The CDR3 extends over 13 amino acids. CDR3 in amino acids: CASSMPGNQPQHF. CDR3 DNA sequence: TGTGCCAGTAGTATGCCAGGCAATCAGCCCCAGCATTTT.

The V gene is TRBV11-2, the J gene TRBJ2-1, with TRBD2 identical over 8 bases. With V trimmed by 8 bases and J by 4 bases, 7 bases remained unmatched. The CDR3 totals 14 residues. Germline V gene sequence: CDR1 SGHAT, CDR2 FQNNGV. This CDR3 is CASSGGAAYNEQFF. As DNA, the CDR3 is TGTGCCAGCTCCGGGGGGGCTGCATACAATGAGCAGTTCTTC.